This T cell receptor (beta chain) was identified during a study of chemoradiotherapy in HPV16-positive cancers. Study as a whole: A couple of HPV16-positive patients' cells yielded candidate HPV-specific clones and common motifs.

In regard to this clone: In the same sample, other DNA sequences code for this CDR3.

The CDR3 length is 12 residues. CDR1 is MNHNS, CDR2 SASEGT, per germline. V lost 6 bases, J lost 7 bases, and 13 bases lay in between. Measured with immunoSEQ multiplex PCR; TCRdb has only the in-frame clones, and not every one. Among roughly 14,000 clones listed, around nine tenths were seen once. The origin of this receptor is a human donor with HPV-associated anogenital cancer. This chain connects TRBV6-1 to TRBJ2-7, with D tentatively TRBD1 (5 bases). Sequenced material: tumor tissue, taken from a patient who underwent chemoradiotherapy. This CDR3 reads CASRDGAGEQYF. For the CDR3, the DNA is TGTGCCAGCAGAGACGGTGCAGGGGAGCAGTACTTC.